This T cell receptor (beta chain) was recorded in a study of blood T cell repertoires in COVID-19. Overall study context: Specimens from acute and convalescent COVID-19 originated in the United States, Italy and Spain. In each case, the material was cDNA or gDNA derived from T cells, B-cell-depleted T cells, or PBMCs.

Original data processing: Estimation of nucleated cell counts relied on the amplification of reference gene primers. Generated by immunoSEQ multiplex PCR, the TCRdb table keeps only in-frame clones and is missing some. Clone size and V and J calls were adopted from that table, with D and trimming inferred from the DNA. The sample contains approximately 160,000 clones, roughly 84% of which appear only once. This clone was counted only a few times. V trimming: 9 bases; J trimming: 3 bases; junction bases outside the gene matches: 7. This CDR3 region has 13 residues. Sequencing used peripheral blood. The chain recombines TRBV12-3 or TRBV12-4 with TRBJ1-2; 7 bases agree with TRBD1. The sequence derives from a woman of 80 years or more with active or convalescent COVID-19. The CDR3 sequence: CASWDSVDYGYTF. Here the CDR3 DNA reads TGTGCCAGTTGGGACAGCGTGGACTATGGCTACACCTTC.